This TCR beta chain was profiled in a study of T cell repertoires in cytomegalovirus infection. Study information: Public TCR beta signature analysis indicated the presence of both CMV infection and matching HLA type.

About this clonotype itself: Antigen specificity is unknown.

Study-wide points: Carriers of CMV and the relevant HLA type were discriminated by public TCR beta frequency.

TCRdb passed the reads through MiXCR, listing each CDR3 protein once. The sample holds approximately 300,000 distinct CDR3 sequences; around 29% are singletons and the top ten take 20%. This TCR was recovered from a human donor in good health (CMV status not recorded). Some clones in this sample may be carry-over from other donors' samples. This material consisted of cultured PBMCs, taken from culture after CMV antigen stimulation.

The CDR3 DNA is TGTGCCAGCAGCTTACAGACAGGGAGTGAGCAGTTCTTC. Translated: CASSLQTGSEQFF. The V and J genes are TRBV7-3 and TRBJ2-1; 7 nucleotides match TRBD1. This CDR3 has 13 amino acids. V shed 2 bases, J shed 9 bases, and the junction held 4 bases outside the gene matches. CDR1 SGHTA and CDR2 FQGTGA come from the germline V gene.